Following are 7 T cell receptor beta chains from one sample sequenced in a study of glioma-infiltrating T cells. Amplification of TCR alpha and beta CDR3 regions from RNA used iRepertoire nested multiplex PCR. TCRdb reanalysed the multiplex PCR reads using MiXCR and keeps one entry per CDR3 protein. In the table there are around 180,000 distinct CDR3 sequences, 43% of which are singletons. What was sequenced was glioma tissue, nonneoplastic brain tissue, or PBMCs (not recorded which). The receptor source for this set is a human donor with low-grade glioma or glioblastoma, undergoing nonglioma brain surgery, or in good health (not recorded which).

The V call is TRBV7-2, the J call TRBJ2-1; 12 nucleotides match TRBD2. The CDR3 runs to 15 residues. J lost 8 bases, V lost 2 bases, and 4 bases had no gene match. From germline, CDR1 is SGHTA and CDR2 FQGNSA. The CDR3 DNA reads TGTGCCAGCAGCTTACGGCTAGCGGGAGGGGATGAGCAGTTCTTC. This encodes CASSLRLAGGDEQFF.

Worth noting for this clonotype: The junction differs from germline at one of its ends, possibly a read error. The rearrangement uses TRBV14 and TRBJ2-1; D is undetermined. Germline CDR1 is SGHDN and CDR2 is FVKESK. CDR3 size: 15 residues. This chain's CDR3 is CASSQLLSPYNGQFF. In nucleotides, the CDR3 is TGTGCCAGCAGCCAACTTCTCTCCCCCTACAATGGGCAGTTCTTC.

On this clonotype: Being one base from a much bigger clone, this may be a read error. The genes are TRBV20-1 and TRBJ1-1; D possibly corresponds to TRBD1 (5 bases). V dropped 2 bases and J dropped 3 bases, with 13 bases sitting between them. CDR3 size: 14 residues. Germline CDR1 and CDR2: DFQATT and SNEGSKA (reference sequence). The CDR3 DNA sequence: TGCAGTGCTAGACCTTGGACATGGGACACTGAAGCTTTCTTT. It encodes CSARPWTWDTEAFF.

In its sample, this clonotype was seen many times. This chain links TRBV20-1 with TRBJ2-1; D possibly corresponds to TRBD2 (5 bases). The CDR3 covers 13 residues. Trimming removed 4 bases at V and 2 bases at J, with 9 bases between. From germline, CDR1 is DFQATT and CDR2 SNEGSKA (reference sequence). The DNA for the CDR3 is TGCAGTGCTACCGACGGGACCTACAATGAGCAGTTCTTC. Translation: CSATDGTYNEQFF.

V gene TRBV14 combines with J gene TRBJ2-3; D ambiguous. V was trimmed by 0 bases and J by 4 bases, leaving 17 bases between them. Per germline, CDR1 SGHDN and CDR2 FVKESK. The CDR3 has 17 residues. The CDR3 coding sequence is TGTGCCAGCAGCCAAGATCAAGGAGCTCTCCCACCAGATACGCAGTATTTT. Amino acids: CASSQDQGALPPDTQYF.

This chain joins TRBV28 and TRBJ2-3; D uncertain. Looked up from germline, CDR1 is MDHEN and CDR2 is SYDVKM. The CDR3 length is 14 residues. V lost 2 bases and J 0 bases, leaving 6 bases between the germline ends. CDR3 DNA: TGTGCCAGCAGTTTAGAAGTTAGCACAGATACGCAGTATTTT. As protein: CASSLEVSTDTQYF. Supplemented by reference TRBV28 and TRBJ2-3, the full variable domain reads DVKVTQSSRYLVKRTGEKVFLECVQDMDHENMFWYRQDPGLGLRLIYFSYDVKMKEKGDIPEGYSVSREKKERFSLILESASTNQTSMYLCASSLEVSTDTQYFGPGTRLTVL.

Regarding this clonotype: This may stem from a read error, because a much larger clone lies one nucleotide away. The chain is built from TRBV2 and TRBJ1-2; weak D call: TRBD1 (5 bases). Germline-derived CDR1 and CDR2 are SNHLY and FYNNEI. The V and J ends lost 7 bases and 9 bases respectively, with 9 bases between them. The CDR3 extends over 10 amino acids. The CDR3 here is CASMTDCYTF. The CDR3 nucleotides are TGTGCCAGCATGACAGACTGCTACACCTTC.